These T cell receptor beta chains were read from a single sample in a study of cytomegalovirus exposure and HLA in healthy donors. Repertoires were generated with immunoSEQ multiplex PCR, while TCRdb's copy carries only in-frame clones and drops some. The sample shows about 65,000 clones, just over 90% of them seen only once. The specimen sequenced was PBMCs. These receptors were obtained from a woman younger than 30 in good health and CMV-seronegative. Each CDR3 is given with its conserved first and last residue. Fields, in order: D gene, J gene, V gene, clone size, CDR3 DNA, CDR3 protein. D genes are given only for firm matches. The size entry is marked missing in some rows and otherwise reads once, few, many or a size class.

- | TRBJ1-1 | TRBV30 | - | TGTGCCTGGAGTGTGCGCAGGCCGGAAGCTTTCTTT | CAWSVRRPEAFF
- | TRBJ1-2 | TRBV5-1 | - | TGCGCCAGCAGCTTGGTAGGAGGGGACTATGGCTACACCTTC | CASSLVGGDYGYTF
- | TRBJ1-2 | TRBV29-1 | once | TGCAGCGTTGAAGCAGTGTACTATGGCTACACCTTC | CSVEAVYYGYTF
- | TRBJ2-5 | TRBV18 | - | TGTGCCAGCTCACCGGACGCTAGCGTAGAGACCCAGTACTTC | CASSPDASVETQYF
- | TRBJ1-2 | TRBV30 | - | TGTGCCTGGAGTAGGGACACCGGCGCCTATGGCTACACCTTC | CAWSRDTGAYGYTF
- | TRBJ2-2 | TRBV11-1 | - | TGTGCCAGCAGCTTAGGGAGTAACACCGGGGAGCTGTTTTTT | CASSLGSNTGELFF
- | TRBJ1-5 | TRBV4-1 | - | TGCGCCAGCAGCCAGGGGGCGTGGGGCAATCAGCCCCAGCATTTT | CASSQGAWGNQPQHF
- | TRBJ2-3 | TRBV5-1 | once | TGCGCCAGCAGCTTGTACACAGATACGCAGTATTTT | CASSLYTDTQYF
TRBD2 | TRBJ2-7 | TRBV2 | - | TGTGCCAGCAGTGAAGCGCAACTAGCGGACTACGAGCAGTACTTC | CASSEAQLADYEQYF
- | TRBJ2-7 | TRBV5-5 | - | TGTGCCAGCAGCTTGGGTTTTGGCGGCTCCTACGAGCAGTACTTC | CASSLGFGGSYEQYF
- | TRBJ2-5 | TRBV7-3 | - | TGTGCCAGCAGCACGAATCAGAAAGAGACCCAGTACTTC | CASSTNQKETQYF
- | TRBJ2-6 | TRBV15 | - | TGTGCCACCAGCACACAAGACAGCTCCGGTGGGGCCAACGTCCTGACTTTC | CATSTQDSSGGANVLTF
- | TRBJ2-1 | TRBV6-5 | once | TGTGCCAGCAGTACGGGGGGCAACTCCTACAATGAGCAGTTCTTC | CASSTGGNSYNEQFF
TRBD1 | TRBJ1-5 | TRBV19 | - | TGTGCCAGTAGTATGCGGGCCAGGGGGCTCCATCAGCCCCAGCATTTT | CASSMRARGLHQPQHF
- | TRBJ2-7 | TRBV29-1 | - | TGCAGCGTTGCCCCCCAGGGAATTGAATTTGTGCAGTACTTC | CSVAPQGIEFVQYF
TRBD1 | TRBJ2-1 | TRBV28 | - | TGTGCCAGCAGTTTACGGACAGGGGGCCAGGGCGGGAGGTACAATGAGCAGTTCTTC | CASSLRTGGQGGRYNEQFF
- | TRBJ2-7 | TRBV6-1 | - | TGTGCCAGCAGTAAGGGCAGGGGCGAGCAGTACTTC | CASSKGRGEQYF
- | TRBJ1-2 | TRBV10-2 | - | TGCGCCAGCAGTGACCGGACGGGATACTATGGCTACACCTTC | CASSDRTGYYGYTF
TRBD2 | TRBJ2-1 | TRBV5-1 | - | TGCGCCAGCAGCTTGAAGCGGGAGAATAATGAGCAGTTCTTC | CASSLKRENNEQFF
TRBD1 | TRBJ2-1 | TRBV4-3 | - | TGCGCCAGCAGCCAACAACCCGCGGGGACAGGGCGGGATGAGCAGTTCTTC | CASSQQPAGTGRDEQFF
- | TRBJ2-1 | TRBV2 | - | TGTGCCAGCGGCGCCGACCGGGATCTCTTTTGGTCGGAGCAGTTCTTC | CASGADRDLFWSEQFF
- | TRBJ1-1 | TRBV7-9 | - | TGTGCCTCAGAAGGGGGCACTGAAGCTTTCTTT | CASEGGTEAFF
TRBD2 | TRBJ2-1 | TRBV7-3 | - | TGTGCCAGCAGCTCAACGGGACTAGCCACAAAGCAGTTCTTC | CASSSTGLATKQFF
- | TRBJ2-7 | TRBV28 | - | TGTGCCAGCAGGCGGACAGATTCCTACGAGCAGTACTTC | CASRRTDSYEQYF
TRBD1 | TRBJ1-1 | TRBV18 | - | TGTGCCAGCTCACCACGCGGACAGGCCAACACTGAAGCTTTCTTT | CASSPRGQANTEAFF
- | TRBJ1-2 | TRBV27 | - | TGTGCCAGCAGTTTAACAGGGAACTATGGCTACACCTTC | CASSLTGNYGYTF
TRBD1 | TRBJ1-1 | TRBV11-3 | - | TGTGCCAGCAGCTCCGACCCCCCCGGGACAGCGAACACTGAAGCTTTCTTT | CASSSDPPGTANTEAFF
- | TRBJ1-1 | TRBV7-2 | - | TGTGCCAGCAGCTTACAGGGGCGGAACACTGAAGCTTTCTTT | CASSLQGRNTEAFF
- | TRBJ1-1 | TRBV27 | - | TGTGCCAGCAGTTTCGGGGGACCCGGTTTTGAAGCTTTCTTT | CASSFGGPGFEAFF
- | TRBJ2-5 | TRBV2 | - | TGTGCCAGCAGTGCCCAAGGAGGAGGGGAGCAGTACTTC | CASSAQGGGEQYF
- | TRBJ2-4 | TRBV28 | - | TGTGCCAGCAGTCCGCCAGAAAACATTCAGTACTTC | CASSPPENIQYF
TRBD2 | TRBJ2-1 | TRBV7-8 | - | TGTGCCAGCAGCTTAGGGGCTAGCGGGCCAATCAATGAGCAGTTCTTC | CASSLGASGPINEQFF
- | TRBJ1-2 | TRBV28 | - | TGTGCCAGCAGTTCTGAGACAGCTTTACGTTATGGCTACACCTTC | CASSSETALRYGYTF
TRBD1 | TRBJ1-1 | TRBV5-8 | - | TGTGCCAGCAGCTCGGGGGCAGGGGGTGAAGCTTTCTTT | CASSSGAGGEAFF
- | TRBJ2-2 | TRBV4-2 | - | TGTGCCAGCAGCCAAGATGTTTATCAGGGCTCGGGGGAGCTGTTTTTT | CASSQDVYQGSGELFF
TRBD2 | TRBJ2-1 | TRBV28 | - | TGTGCCAGCAGTTCCGCCCAACTAGCGGGGGAGGTGCAGTTCTTC | CASSSAQLAGEVQFF
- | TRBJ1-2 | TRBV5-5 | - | TGTGCCAGCAGCTTGCGGGGGCGGGAGAATGGCTACACCTTC | CASSLRGRENGYTF
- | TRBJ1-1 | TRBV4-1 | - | TGCGCCAGCAGCCAACCGGACTGGTCCACTGAAGCTTTCTTT | CASSQPDWSTEAFF
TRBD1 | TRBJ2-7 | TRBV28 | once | TGTGCCAGCAGTTTTTACGGGACAGAGGATAACTTC | CASSFYGTEDNF
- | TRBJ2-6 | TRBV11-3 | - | TGTGCCAGCTCCCGGACTGATGGGGCCAACGTCCTGACTTTC | CASSRTDGANVLTF
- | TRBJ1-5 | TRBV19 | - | TGTGCCAGTAGTGTAACGACAGGCAGCTCCTATCAGCCCCAGCATTTT | CASSVTTGSSYQPQHF
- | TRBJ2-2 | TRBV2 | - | TGTGCCAGCAGTGAGTCAGGGTGGGACACCGGGGAGCTGTTTTTT | CASSESGWDTGELFF
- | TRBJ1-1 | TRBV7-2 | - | TGTGCCAGCAGCTTAGCCCGGACACTTATGAACACTGAAGCTTTCTTT | CASSLARTLMNTEAFF
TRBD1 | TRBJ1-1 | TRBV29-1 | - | TGCAGCGTTGAAGATCTGGGACAGGAGACGGGAGCTTTCTTT | CSVEDLGQETGAFF
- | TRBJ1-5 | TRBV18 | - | TGTGCCAGCTCACCACCCCAGGCTGGGAATCAGCCCCAGCATTTT | CASSPPQAGNQPQHF
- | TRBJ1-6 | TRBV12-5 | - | TGTGCTAGTGGTTTGGTATTCGGGGCAGGGGCTGGGGTACCCCTCCACTTT | CASGLVFGAGAGVPLHF
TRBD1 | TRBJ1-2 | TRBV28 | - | TGTGCCAGCAGTTTACGTAGGTTTAGGGGACAGGGCCGTTATGGCTACACCTTC | CASSLRRFRGQGRYGYTF
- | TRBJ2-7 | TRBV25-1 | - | TGTGCCAGCAGTGAATCGGGATACAACTCCTACGAGCAGTACTTC | CASSESGYNSYEQYF
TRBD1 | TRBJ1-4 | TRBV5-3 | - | TGTGCCAGAAGCCCGGACAGGGAACATGAAAAACTGTTTTTT | CARSPDREHEKLFF